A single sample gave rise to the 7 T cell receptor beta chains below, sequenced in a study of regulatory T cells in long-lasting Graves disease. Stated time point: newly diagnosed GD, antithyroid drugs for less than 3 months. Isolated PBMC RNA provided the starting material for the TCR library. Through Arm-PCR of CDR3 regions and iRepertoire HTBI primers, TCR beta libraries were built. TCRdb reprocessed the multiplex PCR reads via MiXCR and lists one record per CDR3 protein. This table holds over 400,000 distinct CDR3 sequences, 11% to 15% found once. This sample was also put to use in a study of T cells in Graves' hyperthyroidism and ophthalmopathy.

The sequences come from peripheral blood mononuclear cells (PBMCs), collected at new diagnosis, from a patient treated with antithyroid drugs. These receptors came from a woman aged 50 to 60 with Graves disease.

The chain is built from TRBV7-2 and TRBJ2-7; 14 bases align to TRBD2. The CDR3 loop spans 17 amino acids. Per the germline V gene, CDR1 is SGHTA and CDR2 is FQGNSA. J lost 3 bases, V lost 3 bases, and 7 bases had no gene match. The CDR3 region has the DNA TGTGCCAGCAGCTTTACAACGGGACTAGCGGGGGACTACGAGCAGTACTTC. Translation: CASSFTTGLAGDYEQYF.

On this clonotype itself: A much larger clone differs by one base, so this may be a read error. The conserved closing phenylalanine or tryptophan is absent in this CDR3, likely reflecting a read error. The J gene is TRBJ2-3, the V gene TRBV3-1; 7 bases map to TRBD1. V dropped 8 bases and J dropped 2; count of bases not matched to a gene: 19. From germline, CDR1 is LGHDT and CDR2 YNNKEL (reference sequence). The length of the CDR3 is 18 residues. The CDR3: CASATGRTGRLVTDTQYS. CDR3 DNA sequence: TGTGCCAGCGCAACGGGGCGGACAGGCCGCTTGGTCACAGATACGCAGTATTCT.

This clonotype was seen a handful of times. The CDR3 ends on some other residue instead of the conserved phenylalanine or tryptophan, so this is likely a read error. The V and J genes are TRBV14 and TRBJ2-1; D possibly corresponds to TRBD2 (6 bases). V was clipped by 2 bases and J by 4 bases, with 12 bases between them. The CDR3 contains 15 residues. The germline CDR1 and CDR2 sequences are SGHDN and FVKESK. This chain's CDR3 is CASSQTPSAYNEQFS. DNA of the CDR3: TGTGCCAGCAGCCAAACCCCTAGCGCTTACAATGAGCAGTTCTCC.

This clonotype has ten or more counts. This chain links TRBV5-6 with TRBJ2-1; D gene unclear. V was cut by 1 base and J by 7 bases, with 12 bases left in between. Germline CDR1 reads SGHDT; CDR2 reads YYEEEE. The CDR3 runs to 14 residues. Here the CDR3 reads CASSLLGPLNEQFF. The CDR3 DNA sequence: TGTGCCAGCAGCTTGCTGGGTCCCCTAAATGAGCAGTTCTTC.

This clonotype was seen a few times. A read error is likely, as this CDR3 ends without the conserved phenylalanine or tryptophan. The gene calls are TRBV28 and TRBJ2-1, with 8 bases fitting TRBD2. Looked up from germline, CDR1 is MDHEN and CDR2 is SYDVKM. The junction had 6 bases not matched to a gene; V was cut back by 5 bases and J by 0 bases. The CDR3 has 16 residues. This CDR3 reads CASSDSGASSYNEQFL. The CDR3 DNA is TGTGCCAGCAGTGATAGCGGGGCTAGCTCCTACAATGAGCAGTTCCTC.

CDR3: CASTPGGLAGGPHSTDTQYF. DNA of the CDR3: TGTGCCAGCACCCCCGGGGGACTAGCGGGAGGGCCACATAGCACAGATACGCAGTATTTT. This chain links TRBV28 with TRBJ2-3; TRBD2 agrees at 16 bases. There are 20 residues in the CDR3. Trimming took 7 bases from V and 0 from J; bases not matched to a gene: 13. CDR1 and CDR2 from the germline V gene are MDHEN and SYDVKM. Variable domain in full (rest from reference TRBV28 and TRBJ2-3): DVKVTQSSRYLVKRTGEKVFLECVQDMDHENMFWYRQDPGLGLRLIYFSYDVKMKEKGDIPEGYSVSREKKERFSLILESASTNQTSMYLCASTPGGLAGGPHSTDTQYFGPGTRLTVL.

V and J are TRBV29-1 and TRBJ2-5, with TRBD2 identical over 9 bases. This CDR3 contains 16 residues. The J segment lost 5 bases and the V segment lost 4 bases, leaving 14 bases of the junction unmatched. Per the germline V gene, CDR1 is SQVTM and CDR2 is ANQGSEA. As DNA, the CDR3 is TGCAGCGTTGTTCTTTCGCGGGAGGGCCGGAAGGAGACCCAGTACTTC. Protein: CSVVLSREGRKETQYF. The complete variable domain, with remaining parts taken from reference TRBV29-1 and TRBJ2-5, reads SAVISQKPSRDICQRGTSLTIQCQVDSQVTMMFWYRQQPGQSLTLIATANQGSEATYESGFVIDKFPISRPNLTFSTLTVSNMSPEDSSIYLCSVVLSREGRKETQYFGPGTRLLVL.